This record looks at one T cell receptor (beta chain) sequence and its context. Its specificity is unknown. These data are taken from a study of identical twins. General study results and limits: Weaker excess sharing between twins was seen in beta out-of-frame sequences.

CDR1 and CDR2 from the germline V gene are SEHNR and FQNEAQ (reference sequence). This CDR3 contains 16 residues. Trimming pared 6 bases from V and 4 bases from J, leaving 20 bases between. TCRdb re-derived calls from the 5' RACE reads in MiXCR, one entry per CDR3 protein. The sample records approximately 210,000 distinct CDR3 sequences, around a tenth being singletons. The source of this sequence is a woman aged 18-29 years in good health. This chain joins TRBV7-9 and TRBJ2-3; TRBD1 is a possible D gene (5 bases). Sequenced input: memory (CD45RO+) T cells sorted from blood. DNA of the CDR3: TGTGCCAGCAGTTTTGAGTTTGGGGCCACCCCAGATACGCAGTATTTT. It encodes CASSFEFGATPDTQYF.